This T cell receptor beta chain was identified in a study of T cells in Graves' hyperthyroidism and ophthalmopathy. Study at large: Peripheral blood samples were taken at initial diagnosis, prior to any treatment.

This clonotype was counted ten times or more. Stable Graves' hyperthyroidism denoted no ophthalmopathy progression over 18 months. Patients aged 18 to 65 had newly diagnosed hyperthyroidism that had lasted under 2 months. The authors took PBMCs from 7.5 to 10 ml fresh peripheral blood. Per the germline V gene, CDR1 is SNHLY and CDR2 is FYNNEI. Trimming removed 4 bases at V and 6 bases at J, with 12 bases between. The CDR3 extends over 13 amino acids. RNA transcripts provided the source from which TCR beta CDR3 regions were amplified. A first-round RT-PCR of the TCR CDR3 used the HTBI primer set. TCRdb reprocessed the multiplex PCR reads via MiXCR and lists one record per CDR3 protein. Here the sample spans some 560,000 distinct CDR3 sequences, 11% to 15% being singletons.

This TCR derives from a woman in her forties with Graves' hyperthyroidism. Sequencing input: blood. This chain uses TRBV2 with TRBJ1-1; D unclear. This CDR3 is CASSVTQAAEAFF. The CDR3 DNA is TGTGCCAGCAGTGTAACGCAGGCAGCTGAAGCTTTCTTT. The full variable domain, its missing parts supplied by reference TRBV2 and TRBJ1-1, is EPEVTQTPSHQVTQMGQEVILRCVPISNHLYFYWYRQILGQKVEFLVSFYNNEISEKSEIFDDQFSVERPDGSNFTLKIRSTKLEDSAMYFCASSVTQAAEAFFGQGTRLTVV.